The T cell receptor beta chain under discussion was sequenced for a study of T cell repertoires in cytomegalovirus infection. About the study: HLA-B-restricted CMV epitopes that are well studied, plus recently identified HLA-C-restricted ones, were used by the study. A matching HLA type, together with CMV infection, was signaled by public TCR beta signatures. Study results and limitations: Across the ex vivo response, the dominant clonotypes were HLA-C-restricted CMV-specific TCR beta clonotypes.

Notes on this clonotype: Its antigen is not known. A junction end diverges from the germline sequence, so it may reflect a read error.

MiXCR, run by TCRdb on the reads, gives a single entry per CDR3 protein. The sample records around 900,000 distinct CDR3 sequences, around 29% being singletons. Per the germline V gene, CDR1 is SSHAT and CDR2 is FNYEAQ (reference sequence). The length of the CDR3 is 13 residues. The V and J genes are TRBV7-7 and TRBJ2-2; D is perhaps TRBD2 (5 bases). The TCR originated in a human donor in good health (CMV status not recorded). Some clones in this sample may be carry-over from other donors' samples. The sample was cultured CD8+ T cells from PBMCs, taken from culture after CMV antigen stimulation. The CDR3 reads CASSFRRGGELFF. CDR3 nucleotides: TGTGCTAGCAGCTTCCGGCGAGGGGGGGAGCTGTTTTTT.